This TCR beta chain was profiled in a study of molecular identifiers for immune sequencing clone quantification. For the study at large: Naive CD8 cell RNA, from roughly 20,000 or 100,000 cells, was split five ways in replicates, with four sequenced.

A word on this clonotype: Its target is not known.

TCR libraries were built in bulk with a published protocol and specific TCR primers. In TCRdb, the PCR reads were re-called with MiXCR into one record per CDR3 protein. The table lists approximately 590,000 distinct CDR3 sequences, 25% of them singletons, with about 0.78% in the top ten. V gave up 5 bases and J gave up 8 bases, with 21 bases separating them. The CDR3 length is 15 residues. From germline, CDR1 is MNHEY and CDR2 SMNVEV (reference sequence). Overall study results and limits: Clones exceeding 20 RNA copies carried over 97% of effector molecules but under 1% of naive-cell molecules.

V gene TRBV27 combines with J gene TRBJ1-1, with TRBD1 as a possible D gene (6 bases). The TCR comes from a human donor in good health. Some libraries in this study had Jurkat cell RNA spiked in. Sequencing was carried out using naive CD8+ T cells from blood, with Jurkat cell RNA spiked in. Regarding subset: FACS-sorted CD8+CD4-CCR7+CD45RA+ naive T cells. CDR3 in amino acids: CASSPRGQPLGEAFF. CDR3 sequence (DNA): TGTGCCAGCAGTCCGCGCGGACAGCCGTTGGGGGAAGCTTTCTTT.